This TCR beta chain was sequenced in a study of cytomegalovirus exposure and HLA in healthy donors. This clone appeared a single time. V dropped 8 bases and J dropped 5; count of bases not matched to a gene: 9. The CDR3 has 15 amino acids. Germline V gene lookup returns CDR1 MNHNS and CDR2 SASEGT. 60 Vbeta and 13 Jbeta primers were used in PCR. Only in-frame clones appear in the TCRdb table, and some are missing; sequencing was by immunoSEQ multiplex PCR. The sample carries around 110,000 clones, 70% to 75% recorded once. Sequenced material: PBMCs. This clonotype was sampled from a woman between 18 and 29 years old in good health and CMV-seronegative. The rearrangement joins TRBV6-1 to TRBJ2-3; 11 nucleotides line up with TRBD2. Here the CDR3 reads CASSASGGPGDTQYF. As DNA, the CDR3 is TGTGCCAGCTCTGCTAGCGGGGGGCCAGGAGATACGCAGTATTTT.